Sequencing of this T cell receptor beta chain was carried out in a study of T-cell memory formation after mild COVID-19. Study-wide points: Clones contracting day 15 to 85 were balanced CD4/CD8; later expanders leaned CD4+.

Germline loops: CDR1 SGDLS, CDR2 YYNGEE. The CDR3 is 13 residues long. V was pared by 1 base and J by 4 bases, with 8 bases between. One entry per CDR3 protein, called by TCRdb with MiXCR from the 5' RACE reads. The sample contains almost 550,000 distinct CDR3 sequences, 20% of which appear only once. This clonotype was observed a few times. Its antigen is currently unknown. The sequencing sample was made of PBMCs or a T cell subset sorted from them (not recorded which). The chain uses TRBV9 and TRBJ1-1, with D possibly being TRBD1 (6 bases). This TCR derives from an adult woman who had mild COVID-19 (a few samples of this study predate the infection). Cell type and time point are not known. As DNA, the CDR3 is TGTGCCAGCAGCGTATCGGGGGCCACTGAAGCTTTCTTT. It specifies CASSVSGATEAFF.